Listed below are T cell receptor beta chains from one sample, sequenced in a study of graft-versus-host responses after intestinal transplantation. The antigens of these receptors remain unknown. Using immunoSEQ multiplex PCR, the repertoire was profiled, and TCRdb retains in-frame clones only, with some absent. Of some 38,000 clones listed, nearly 95% are singletons. The starting material was unstimulated CD8+ T cells sorted from spleen or lymph node cells, obtained before transplant. These receptors originate from a human donor who was the organ donor for an intestinal transplant. The CDR3 runs from the conserved cysteine through the conserved F or W. A D gene is named only where the DNA matches it firmly. Some rows mark clone size as missing; the rest say once, few, many or name a class of expanded clone.

cdr3_aa cdr3_nt j_call clone_size v_call d_call
CASSPGTSKSKFF TGTGCCAGCAGCCCCGGGACTAGCAAGTCGAAGTTCTTC TRBJ2-1 NA TRBV28 TRBD2
CASSSGWGSASDIQYF TGTGCCAGCAGCTCGGGATGGGGTTCTGCTAGTGACATTCAGTACTTC TRBJ2-4 NA TRBV5-8 NA
CASSSLGSPTGELFF TGTGCCAGCAGCTCTCTAGGGTCCCCGACCGGGGAGCTGTTTTTT TRBJ2-2 NA TRBV13 NA
CASSSDRGLSYEQYF TGTGCCAGTAGTTCCGACAGGGGTCTTTCCTACGAGCAGTACTTC TRBJ2-7 NA TRBV19 TRBD1
CASSPSTGTKKNIQYF TGTGCCAGCAGCCCCTCTACCGGGACTAAAAAAAACATTCAGTACTTC TRBJ2-4 NA TRBV7-6 TRBD2
CASSFLLAGYNEQFF TGTGCCAGCAGTTTCCTCCTAGCGGGTTACAATGAGCAGTTCTTC TRBJ2-1 NA TRBV27 TRBD2
CASSPRRISYEQYF TGTGCCAGCAGCCCCAGACGAATTTCCTACGAGCAGTACTTC TRBJ2-7 NA TRBV7-2 NA
CAWSFSTGAYEQYF TGTGCCTGGAGTTTCTCGACAGGGGCCTACGAGCAGTACTTC TRBJ2-7 NA TRBV30 TRBD1
CASSLGTGTEETQYF TGTGCCAGCAGCTTAGGAACCGGGACAGAAGAGACCCAGTACTTC TRBJ2-5 NA TRBV7-9 TRBD1
CATFGQPDYEQYF TGTGCCACCTTCGGACAGCCGGACTACGAGCAGTACTTC TRBJ2-7 once TRBV10-3 NA
CASSQELAFLYEQYF TGCGCCAGCAGCCAAGAGCTCGCGTTTCTCTACGAGCAGTACTTC TRBJ2-7 NA TRBV4-3 NA
CASRPRLNTEAFF TGTGCCAGCAGACCTAGGTTGAACACTGAAGCTTTCTTT TRBJ1-1 NA TRBV2 NA
CASSAPGSGGSYNEQFF TGTGCCAGCAGCGCCCCTGGGAGCGGGGGAAGCTACAATGAGCAGTTCTTC TRBJ2-1 once TRBV9 TRBD2
CASSPFAEQNMNTEAFF TGTGCCAGCAGCCCCTTTGCCGAACAGAACATGAACACTGAAGCTTTCTTT TRBJ1-1 NA TRBV9 NA
CASSLSGQVISNQPQHF TGTGCCAGCAGTTTATCGGGACAGGTGATTAGCAATCAGCCCCAGCATTTT TRBJ1-5 NA TRBV28 TRBD1
CASSLGPPEQYF TGTGCCAGCAGCTTAGGGCCTCCCGAGCAGTACTTC TRBJ2-7 NA TRBV7-9 NA
CAWSVGQTTPDYEQYF TGTGCCTGGAGTGTCGGTCAGACTACCCCGGACTACGAGCAGTACTTC TRBJ2-7 NA TRBV30 NA
CASSPLAATGELFF TGCGCCAGCAGCCCACTAGCGGCAACCGGGGAGCTGTTTTTT TRBJ2-2 NA TRBV4-3 TRBD2
CASSPSGPYNEQFF TGTGCCAGCAGCCCGAGCGGGCCCTACAATGAGCAGTTCTTC TRBJ2-1 NA TRBV7-3 NA
CASSLEGRATSGSYTQYF TGTGCCAGCAGCTTAGAGGGGCGGGCGACTAGCGGGAGTTATACGCAGTATTTT TRBJ2-3 NA TRBV7-2 TRBD2
CATSRDSGDTSSYEQYF TGTGCCACCAGCAGAGATAGCGGGGATACTAGCTCCTACGAGCAGTACTTC TRBJ2-7 NA TRBV15 TRBD2
CASRHGCYTIRTEAFF TGTGCCAGCAGACACGGGTGCTACACAATTCGCACTGAAGCTTTCTTT TRBJ1-1 NA TRBV21-1 NA
CASSQVLAGVRDTQYF TGCGCCAGCAGCCAAGTACTAGCGGGAGTGAGAGATACGCAGTATTTT TRBJ2-3 NA TRBV4-3 TRBD2
CASSKGRDNYNEQFF TGTGCCAGCAGCAAAGGTAGGGACAACTACAATGAGCAGTTCTTC TRBJ2-1 NA TRBV21-1 NA
CASSLFLGGLSYEQYF TGTGCCAGCAGCTTATTCTTGGGTGGCCTATCCTACGAGCAGTACTTC TRBJ2-7 NA TRBV11-2 NA
CASRYPAGSGNTIYF TGTGCCAGCAGATATCCCGCAGGCTCTGGAAACACCATATATTTT TRBJ1-3 NA TRBV7-9 NA
CASSQTSGRNTQYF TGCGCCAGCAGCCAGACTAGCGGGAGAAATACGCAGTATTTT TRBJ2-3 NA TRBV10-1 TRBD2
CASRGPGHSSYEQYF TGTGCCAGCAGGGGACCGGGACACAGCTCCTACGAGCAGTACTTC TRBJ2-7 NA TRBV2 NA
CATSREGRRTSGSYEQYF TGTGCCACCAGCAGAGAAGGACGGAGGACTAGCGGTTCCTACGAGCAGTACTTC TRBJ2-7 NA TRBV15 TRBD2
CASSFRGLEAFF TGTGCCAGCAGCTTCAGGGGGCTTGAAGCTTTCTTT TRBJ1-1 NA TRBV7-2 TRBD1
CASITPDRDYEQYF TGTGCCAGCATCACCCCAGACAGGGACTACGAGCAGTACTTC TRBJ2-7 NA TRBV7-3 TRBD1
CASSVADGKAFF TGTGCCAGCAGCGTAGCTGACGGGAAAGCTTTCTTT TRBJ1-1 NA TRBV9 NA
CASAEVIGEIFF TGTGCCAGCGCCGAAGTGATAGGCGAGATTTTCTTT TRBJ1-1 NA TRBV11-2 NA
CASSYSAGTSTDTQYF TGTGCCAGCAGTTACTCGGCGGGAACTAGCACAGATACGCAGTATTTT TRBJ2-3 NA TRBV6-6 NA
CASSGRGPGTGNTIYF TGTGCCAGCAGTGGAAGGGGGCCTGGGACTGGAAACACCATATATTTT TRBJ1-3 NA TRBV2 TRBD1
CASSYSGTGTLDGYTF TGTGCCAGCAGTTACTCCGGGACAGGGACCCTTGATGGCTACACCTTC TRBJ1-2 NA TRBV6-5 TRBD1
CASILGTGAIYEQYF TGTGCCAGCATCTTAGGTACAGGGGCCATCTACGAGCAGTACTTC TRBJ2-7 once TRBV7-9 TRBD1
CASRQGHSNQPQHF TGTGCCAGCAGACAGGGGCATAGCAATCAGCCCCAGCATTTT TRBJ1-5 NA TRBV11-3 TRBD1
CASSLVPREGRNEQFF TGTGCCAGCAGCTTGGTGCCCCGGGAGGGCCGAAATGAGCAGTTCTTC TRBJ2-1 NA TRBV5-5 TRBD2
CASSPRVFGTEAFF TGTGCCAGCAGCCCAAGAGTATTCGGGACAGAAGCTTTCTTT TRBJ1-1 NA TRBV28 NA
CASSFIPRENIQYF TGTGCCAGCAGTTTTATCCCCAGGGAAAACATTCAGTACTTC TRBJ2-4 NA TRBV28 NA
CASSEKTSKDYNEQFF TGCGCCAGCAGCGAAAAGACTAGCAAGGACTACAATGAGCAGTTCTTC TRBJ2-1 NA TRBV5-1 TRBD2
CASSVEGGGRNTEAFF TGTGCCAGCAGCGTAGAGGGGGGAGGGAGGAACACTGAAGCTTTCTTT TRBJ1-1 NA TRBV9 NA
CATSSATGEGPDTQYF TGTGCCACCAGCAGTGCTACGGGAGAGGGTCCAGATACGCAGTATTTT TRBJ2-3 NA TRBV15 NA
CASSLQGSHGYTF TGTGCCAGTAGCCTACAGGGGTCCCATGGCTACACCTTC TRBJ1-2 NA TRBV19 TRBD1
CASGVSSYNEQFF TGTGCCAGCGGGGTGAGCTCCTACAATGAGCAGTTCTTC TRBJ2-1 once TRBV11-2 NA
CASSPRLAGEYEQYF TGTGCCAGCAGTCCCCGACTAGCGGGGGAATACGAGCAGTACTTC TRBJ2-7 NA TRBV6-6 TRBD2
CASSPRVQGNTEAFF TGCGCCAGCAGCCCACGGGTTCAGGGAAACACTGAAGCTTTCTTT TRBJ1-1 NA TRBV4-1 NA
CASSQDREGSSSYEQYF TGTGCCAGCAGCCAAGATAGAGAGGGTTCGAGCTCCTACGAGCAGTACTTC TRBJ2-7 NA TRBV14 NA
CASSPSGQGGEQYF TGTGCCAGCAGTCCCTCCGGACAGGGTGGCGAGCAGTACTTC TRBJ2-7 NA TRBV28 TRBD1